The present entry profiles one TCR beta chain with its context. The CDR3 has 14 residues. V lost 0 bases and J 1 base, leaving 5 bases between the germline ends. Germline lookup yields CDR1 SGHAT and CDR2 FQNNGV. This record comes from a study of blood T cell repertoires in COVID-19. Study in general: In each case, the material was cDNA or gDNA derived from T cells, B-cell-depleted T cells, or PBMCs.

As processed by the authors: The authors estimated nucleated cell counts from reference gene primer amplification. Assay used: immunoSEQ multiplex PCR; TCRdb lists only in-frame clones, some missing. The D gene and trimming were derived from the DNA, and the V and J assignments and clone size from that table. The table lists fewer than 120,000 clones, over 60% of them singletons. The receptor comes from a woman older than 75 with active or convalescent COVID-19. The chain recombines TRBV11-2 with TRBJ2-3; D call uncertain. Material: peripheral blood. CDR3 nucleotides: TGTGCCAGCAGCTTAGATCCAGGCACAGATACGCAGTATTTT. Translation gives CASSLDPGTDTQYF. The complete variable domain, with remaining parts taken from reference TRBV11-2 and TRBJ2-3, reads EAGVAQSPRYKIIEKRQSVAFWCNPISGHATLYWYQQILGQGPKLLIQFQNNGVVDDSQLPKDRFSAERLKGVDSTLKIQPAKLEDSAVYLCASSLDPGTDTQYFGPGTRLTVL.